Given below is one T cell receptor (beta chain) in context. The target antigen is unknown. Original analysis: Filtering differed, since immunoSEQ gave only junction sequences and no quality scores. Using immunoSEQ multiplex PCR, the repertoire was profiled, and TCRdb retains in-frame clones only, with some absent. That table furnishes V, J and clone size, whereas the DNA furnished D and trimming. The data show approximately 600,000 clones, 85% to 95% seen once. The naive CD8 subset, CD45RO-negative cells positively selected for CCR7, excluded terminally differentiated effector memory CD45RA+ cells. There are 14 residues in the CDR3. Looked up from germline, CDR1 is MNHEY and CDR2 is SMNVEV (reference sequence). V was trimmed by 0 bases and J by 2 bases, leaving 8 bases between them. This record comes from a study of shared clonotypes between healthy human individuals. Study results and limitations: Large depth notwithstanding, sorted-subset sequencing proved incomplete by rarefaction. Generally, estimated richness proved larger in naive subsets than it did in memory subsets. Shared across four donors were roughly 4.7% of the naive CD4 clonotypes.

This rearrangement joins TRBV27 to TRBJ2-7; no firm D call. The specimen sequenced was naive CD8+ T cells sorted from blood. This TCR derives from a woman aged 25 to 45 in good health. The CDR3 reads CASSLSPRTYEQYF. As DNA, the CDR3 is TGTGCCAGCAGTTTATCTCCACGCACCTACGAGCAGTACTTC.